This T cell receptor beta chain is drawn from a study of T-cell memory formation after mild COVID-19. Study background: Clusters were largely donor specific. Study-wide points: Later expanders leaned toward CD4+, whereas clones contracting from day 15 to 85 were balanced CD4/CD8. Memory sampled before infection contained some responding clones, suggesting cross-reactive memory joined.

In this sample, this clonotype turned up a few times. Its antigen is still unknown. Using constant-segment primers, 5'RACE produced TCR alpha and TCR beta cDNA libraries carrying sample barcodes and UMIs. TCRdb re-called the 5' RACE reads through MiXCR, storing one row per CDR3 protein. Of roughly 150,000 distinct CDR3 sequences listed, 10% to 15% are singletons. CDR3 length: 16 amino acids. The V and J ends lost 0 bases and 6 bases respectively, with 16 bases between them. CDR1 and CDR2 from the germline V gene are SGDLS and YYNGEE. The gene calls are TRBV9 and TRBJ2-1; possibly TRBD2 for D (7 bases). The sequenced material came from PBMCs or a T cell subset sorted from them (not recorded which). This receptor was identified in a man aged 18 to 29 who had mild COVID-19 (a few samples of this study predate the infection). Cell type and time point are not known. The CDR3 DNA sequence: TGTGCCAGCAGCGTAGAGGGACACTCGGGGGGCAATGAGCAGTTCTTC. Translated, it gives CASSVEGHSGGNEQFF.